The T cell receptor beta chain under discussion was sequenced for a study of blood T cell repertoires in COVID-19. For the study at large: PBMCs, B-cell-depleted T cells, or T cells provided the cDNA or gDNA that made up the material.

The CDR3 sequence is 13 residues long. The trim removed 4 bases at V and 6 bases at J, leaving 4 bases unmatched. Germline V gene sequence: CDR1 MGHRA, CDR2 YSYEKL. TCRdb keeps only in-frame clones here, not all; method: immunoSEQ multiplex PCR. The sample has about 230,000 clones, 86% seen once. The source of this sequence is a woman aged 50 to 60 in a cohort exposed to, infected with or recovered from COVID-19 (not recorded which). This chain connects TRBV4-1 to TRBJ2-7; TRBD2 aligns across 9 bases. Source material: PBMCs or T cells enriched from blood (not recorded which). CDR3 in DNA: TGCGCCAGCAGCCCGGGACTAGCTAGCGAGCAGTACTTC. Translation gives CASSPGLASEQYF.